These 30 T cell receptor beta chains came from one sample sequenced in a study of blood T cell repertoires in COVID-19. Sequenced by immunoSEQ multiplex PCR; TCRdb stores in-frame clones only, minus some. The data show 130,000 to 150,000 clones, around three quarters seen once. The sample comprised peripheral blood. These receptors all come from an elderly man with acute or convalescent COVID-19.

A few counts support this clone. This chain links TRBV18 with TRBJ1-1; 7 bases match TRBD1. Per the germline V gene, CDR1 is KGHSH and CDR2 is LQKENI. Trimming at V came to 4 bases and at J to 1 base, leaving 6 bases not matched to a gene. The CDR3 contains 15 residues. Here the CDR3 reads CASSRRDSRNTEAFF. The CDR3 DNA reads TGTGCCAGCTCACGGAGGGACAGCAGGAACACTGAAGCTTTCTTT.

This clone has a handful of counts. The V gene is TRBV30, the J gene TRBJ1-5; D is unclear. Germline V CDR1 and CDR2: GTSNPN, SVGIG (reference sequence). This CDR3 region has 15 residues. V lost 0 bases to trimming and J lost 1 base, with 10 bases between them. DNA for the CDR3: TGTGCCTGGAGTGTACCCCCAGGAAGCAATCAGCCCCAGCATTTT. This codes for CAWSVPPGSNQPQHF.

The CDR3 loop reads CASSRTGRPDYEQYF. DNA for the CDR3: TGTGCCAGTAGTCGAACGGGAAGGCCGGACTACGAGCAGTACTTC. The chain links TRBV19 to TRBJ2-7; tentatively, D is TRBD2 (5 bases). The germline V gene has CDR1 LNHDA and CDR2 SQIVND (reference sequence). Trimming left V 5 bases short and J 3 bases short, with 17 bases between. CDR3 size: 15 residues.

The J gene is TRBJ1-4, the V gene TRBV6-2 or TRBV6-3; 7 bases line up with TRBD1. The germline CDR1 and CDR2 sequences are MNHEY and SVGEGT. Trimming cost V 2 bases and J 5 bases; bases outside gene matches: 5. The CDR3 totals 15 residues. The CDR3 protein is CASSYVSGGNEKLFF. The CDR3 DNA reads TGTGCCAGCAGTTACGTTTCAGGGGGGAATGAAAAACTGTTTTTT.

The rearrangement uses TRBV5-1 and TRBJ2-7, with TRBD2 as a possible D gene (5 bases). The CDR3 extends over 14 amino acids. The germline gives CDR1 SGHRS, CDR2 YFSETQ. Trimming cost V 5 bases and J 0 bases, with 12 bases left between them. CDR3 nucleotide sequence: TGCGCCAGCAGTTCGGGGTCTGGCTCCTACGAGCAGTACTTC. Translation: CASSSGSGSYEQYF.

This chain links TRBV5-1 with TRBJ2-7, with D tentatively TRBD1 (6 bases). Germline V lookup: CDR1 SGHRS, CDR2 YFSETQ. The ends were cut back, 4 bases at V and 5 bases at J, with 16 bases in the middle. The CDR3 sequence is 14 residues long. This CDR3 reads CASSPQGQWNEQYF. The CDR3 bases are TGCGCCAGCAGCCCCCAGGGGCAATGGAACGAGCAGTACTTC.

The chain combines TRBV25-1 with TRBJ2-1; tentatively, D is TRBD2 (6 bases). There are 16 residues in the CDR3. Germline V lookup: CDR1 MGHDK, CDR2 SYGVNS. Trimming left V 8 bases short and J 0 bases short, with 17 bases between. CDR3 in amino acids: CASGLEGSLSYNEQFF. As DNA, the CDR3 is TGTGCCAGCGGCCTGGAGGGGTCACTCTCCTACAATGAGCAGTTCTTC.

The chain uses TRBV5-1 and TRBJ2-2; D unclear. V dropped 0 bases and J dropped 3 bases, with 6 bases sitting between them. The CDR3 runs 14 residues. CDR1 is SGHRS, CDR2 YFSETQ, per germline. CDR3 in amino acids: CASSLGGDTGELFF. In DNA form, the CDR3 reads TGCGCCAGCAGCTTGGGAGGTGACACCGGGGAGCTGTTTTTT.

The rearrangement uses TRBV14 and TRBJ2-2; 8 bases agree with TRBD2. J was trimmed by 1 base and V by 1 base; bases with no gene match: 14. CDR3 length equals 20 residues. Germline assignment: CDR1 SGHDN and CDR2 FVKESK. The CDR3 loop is CASSQVKSPGGAVNTGELFF. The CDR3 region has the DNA TGTGCCAGCAGCCAAGTGAAATCCCCGGGGGGGGCCGTGAACACCGGGGAGCTGTTTTTT.

As DNA, the CDR3 is TGTGCCAGCAGCCCCTCTAGGACACGCACAGATACGCAGTATTTT. This encodes CASSPSRTRTDTQYF. The rearrangement uses TRBV7-9 and TRBJ2-3; a possible D gene is TRBD1 (5 bases). Trimming left V 5 bases short and J 1 base short, with 13 bases between. The length of the CDR3 is 15 residues. Germline-derived CDR1 and CDR2 are SEHNR and FQNEAQ (reference sequence). Combining the CDR3 with reference TRBV7-9 and TRBJ2-3 gives the whole variable domain DTGVSQNPRHKITKRGQNVTFRCDPISEHNRLYWYRQTLGQGPEFLTYFQNEAQLEKSRLLSDRFSAERPKGSFSTLEIQRTEQGDSAMYLCASSPSRTRTDTQYFGPGTRLTVL.

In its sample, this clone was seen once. The CDR3 sequence is CATSEDRGKTQYF. CDR3 in DNA: TGTGCCACCAGTGAGGACAGGGGAAAGACCCAGTACTTC. This sequence joins TRBV24-1 and TRBJ2-5; TRBD1 matches 9 bases. This CDR3 has 13 residues. Germline V gives CDR1 KGHDR, CDR2 SFDVKD. The V and J ends lost 4 bases and 6 bases, in that order; junction bases with no gene match: 2.

CDR3 sequence (DNA): TGCGCCAGCAGAGGATATCAGGGGGAACTAGGTTCACCCCTCCACTTT. The encoded protein is CASRGYQGELGSPLHF. This sequence joins TRBV10-2 and TRBJ1-6; TRBD1 aligns across 7 bases. J gave up 9 bases and V 6 bases, and 14 bases lay outside the gene matches. The CDR3 covers 16 residues. Germline lookup yields CDR1 WSHSY and CDR2 SAAADI.

The CDR3 loop is CASSFSRTSGTDTQYF. CDR3 coding DNA: TGTGCCAGCAGCTTCAGTCGGACTAGCGGTACAGATACGCAGTATTTT. The chain links TRBV5-6 to TRBJ2-3; 10 positions agree with TRBD2. Germline V gene sequence: CDR1 SGHDT, CDR2 YYEEEE. The CDR3 length is 16 residues. Trimming removed 2 bases from V and 3 bases from J; junction bases left unmatched: 6.

CDR3 DNA sequence: TGTGCCAGCAGAGGACTAGCGGAAAAGCTGTTTTTT. Protein product: CASRGLAEKLFF. The chain employs TRBV27 and TRBJ2-2; 10 nucleotides align to TRBD2. J gave up 12 bases and V 6 bases, and 4 bases lay outside the gene matches. This CDR3 contains 12 residues. In germline, CDR1 is MNHEY, CDR2 SMNVEV (reference sequence).

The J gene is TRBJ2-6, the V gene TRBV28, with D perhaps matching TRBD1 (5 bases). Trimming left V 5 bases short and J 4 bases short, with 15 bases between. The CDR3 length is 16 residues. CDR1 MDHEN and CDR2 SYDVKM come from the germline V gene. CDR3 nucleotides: TGTGCCAGCAGTCCCGTACAGGCGGCAGGGGCCAACGTCCTGACTTTC. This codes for CASSPVQAAGANVLTF.

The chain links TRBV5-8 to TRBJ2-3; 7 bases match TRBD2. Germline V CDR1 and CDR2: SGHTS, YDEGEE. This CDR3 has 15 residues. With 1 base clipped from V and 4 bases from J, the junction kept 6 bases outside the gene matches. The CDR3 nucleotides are TGTGCCAGCAGCTTGCAGGGAGGGAGGTCAGATACGCAGTATTTT. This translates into CASSLQGGRSDTQYF.

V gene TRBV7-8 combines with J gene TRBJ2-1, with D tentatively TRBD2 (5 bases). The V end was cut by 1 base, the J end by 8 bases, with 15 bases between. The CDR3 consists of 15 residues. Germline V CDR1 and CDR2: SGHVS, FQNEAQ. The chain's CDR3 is CASSLEGRLYDEQFF. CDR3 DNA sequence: TGTGCCAGCAGCTTAGAAGGGAGACTTTACGATGAGCAGTTCTTC. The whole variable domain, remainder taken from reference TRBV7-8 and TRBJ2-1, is GAGVSQSPRYKVAKRGQDVALRCDPISGHVSLFWYQQALGQGPEFLTYFQNEAQLDKSGLPSDRFFAERPEGSVSTLKIQRTQQEDSAVYLCASSLEGRLYDEQFFGPGTRLTVL.

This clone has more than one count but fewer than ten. This chain's CDR3 is CASSFGGGNSPLHF. CDR3 sequence (DNA): TGCGCCAGCAGCTTTGGGGGCGGTAATTCACCCCTCCACTTT. The chain has TRBV5-1 and TRBJ1-6; D is possibly TRBD1 (6 bases). This CDR3 is built from 14 residues. V dropped 2 bases and J dropped 6 bases, with 9 bases sitting between them. CDR1 and CDR2 from the germline V gene are SGHRS and YFSETQ.

The CDR3 DNA reads TGTGCCAGCAGCCATATCGGGACAGATGGAAACACCATATATTTT. Encoded protein: CASSHIGTDGNTIYF. This rearrangement joins TRBV4-2 to TRBJ1-3; 7 bases agree with TRBD1. The CDR3 covers 15 residues. V was clipped by 3 bases and J by 3 bases; unmatched bases: 5. Germline V lookup: CDR1 LGHNA, CDR2 YNFKEQ.

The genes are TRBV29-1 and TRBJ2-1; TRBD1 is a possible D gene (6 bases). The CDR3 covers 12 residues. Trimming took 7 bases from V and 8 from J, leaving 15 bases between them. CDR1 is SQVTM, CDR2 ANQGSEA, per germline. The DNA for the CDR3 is TGCAGCGGCTACACAGGGTACGATGAGCAGTTCTTC. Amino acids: CSGYTGYDEQFF.

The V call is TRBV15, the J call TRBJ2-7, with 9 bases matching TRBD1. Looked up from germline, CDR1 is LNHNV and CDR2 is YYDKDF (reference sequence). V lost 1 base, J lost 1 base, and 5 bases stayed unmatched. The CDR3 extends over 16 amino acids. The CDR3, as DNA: TGTGCCACCAGCAGAGGGGGGACAGGGTTGTCCTACGAGCAGTACTTC. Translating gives CATSRGGTGLSYEQYF.

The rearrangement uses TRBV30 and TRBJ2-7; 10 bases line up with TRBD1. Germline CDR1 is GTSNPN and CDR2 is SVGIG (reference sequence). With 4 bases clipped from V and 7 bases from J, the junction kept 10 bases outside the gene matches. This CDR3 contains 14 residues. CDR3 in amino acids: CAWNPGTGALEQYF. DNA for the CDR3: TGTGCCTGGAACCCCGGGACAGGGGCTTTAGAGCAGTACTTC.

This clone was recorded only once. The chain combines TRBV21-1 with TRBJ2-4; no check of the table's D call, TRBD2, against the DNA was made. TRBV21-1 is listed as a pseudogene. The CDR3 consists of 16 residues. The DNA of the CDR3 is TGTGCCAGCAGCAACGGAGGTTACATAGCCAAAAACATTCAGTACTTC. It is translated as CASSNGGYIAKNIQYF.

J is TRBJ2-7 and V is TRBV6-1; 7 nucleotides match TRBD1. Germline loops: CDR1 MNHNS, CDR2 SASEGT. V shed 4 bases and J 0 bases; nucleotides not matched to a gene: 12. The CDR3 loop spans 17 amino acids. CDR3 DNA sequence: TGTGCCAGCAGTGCAACGACAGGGCTCCCTGGCTCCTACGAGCAGTACTTC. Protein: CASSATTGLPGSYEQYF.

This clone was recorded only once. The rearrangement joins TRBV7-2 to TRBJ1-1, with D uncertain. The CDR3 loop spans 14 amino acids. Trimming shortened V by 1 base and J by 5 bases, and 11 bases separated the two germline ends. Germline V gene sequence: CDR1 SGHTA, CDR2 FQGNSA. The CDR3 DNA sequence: TGTGCCAGCAGCTTAGAGCGGGCGGGGACTGAAGCTTTCTTT. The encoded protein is CASSLERAGTEAFF.

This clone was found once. Written as DNA, the CDR3 is TGTGCCAGCGGGAGTAACAGAAATGGCTACACCTTC. Translating it yields CASGSNRNGYTF. The rearrangement joins TRBV18 to TRBJ1-2; D is unresolved. The germline V gene has CDR1 KGHSH and CDR2 LQKENI. The CDR3 sequence is 12 residues long. The V and J ends lost 8 bases and 6 bases respectively, with 13 bases between them.

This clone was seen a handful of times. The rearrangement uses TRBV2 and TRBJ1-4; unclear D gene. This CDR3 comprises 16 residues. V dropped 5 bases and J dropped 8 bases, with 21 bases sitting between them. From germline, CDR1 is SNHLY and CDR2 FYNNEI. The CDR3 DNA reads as TGTGCCAGCAGTCTCCTAGCGGCGGGGTCTGGGGAAAAACTGTTTTTT. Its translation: CASSLLAAGSGEKLFF.

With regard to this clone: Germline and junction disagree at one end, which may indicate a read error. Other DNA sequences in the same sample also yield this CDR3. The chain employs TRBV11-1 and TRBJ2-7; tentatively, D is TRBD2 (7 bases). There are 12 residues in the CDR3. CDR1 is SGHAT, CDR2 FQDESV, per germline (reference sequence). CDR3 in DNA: TGTGCCAGCAGCGGGGGGGGCTTCGAGCAGTACTTT. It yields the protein CASSGGGFEQYF.

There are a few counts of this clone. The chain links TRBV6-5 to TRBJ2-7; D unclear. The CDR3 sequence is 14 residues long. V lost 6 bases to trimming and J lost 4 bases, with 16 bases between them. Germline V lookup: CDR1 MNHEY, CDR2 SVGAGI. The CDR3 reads CASRRILGRYEQYF. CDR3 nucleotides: TGTGCCAGCAGACGGATACTGGGCCGGTACGAGCAGTACTTC.

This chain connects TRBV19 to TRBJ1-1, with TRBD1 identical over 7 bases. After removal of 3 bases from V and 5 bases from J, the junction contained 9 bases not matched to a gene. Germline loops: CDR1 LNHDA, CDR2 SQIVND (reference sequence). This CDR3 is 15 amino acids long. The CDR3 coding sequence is TGTGCCAGTAGTATCGTTGGGACAGAAAGTACTGAAGCTTTCTTT. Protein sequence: CASSIVGTESTEAFF. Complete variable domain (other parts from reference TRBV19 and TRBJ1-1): DGGITQSPKYLFRKEGQNVTLSCEQNLNHDAMYWYRQDPGQGLRLIYYSQIVNDFQKGDIAEGYSVSREKKESFPLTVTSAQKNPTAFYLCASSIVGTESTEAFFGQGTRLTVV.